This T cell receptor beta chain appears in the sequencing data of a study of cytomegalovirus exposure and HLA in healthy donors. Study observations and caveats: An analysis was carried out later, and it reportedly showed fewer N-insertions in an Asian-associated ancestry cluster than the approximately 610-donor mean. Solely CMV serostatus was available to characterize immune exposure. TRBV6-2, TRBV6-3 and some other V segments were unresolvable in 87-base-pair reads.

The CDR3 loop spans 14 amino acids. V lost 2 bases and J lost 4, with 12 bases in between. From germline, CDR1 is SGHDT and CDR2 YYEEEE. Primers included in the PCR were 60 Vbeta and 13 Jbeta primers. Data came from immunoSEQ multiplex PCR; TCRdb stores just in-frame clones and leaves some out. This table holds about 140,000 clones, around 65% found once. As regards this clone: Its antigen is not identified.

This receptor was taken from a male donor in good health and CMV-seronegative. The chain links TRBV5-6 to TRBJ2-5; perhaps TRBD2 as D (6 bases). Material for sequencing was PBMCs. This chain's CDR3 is CASSFRLGGETQYF. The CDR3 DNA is TGTGCCAGCAGCTTCAGACTAGGAGGAGAGACCCAGTACTTC.